Presented here are 27 T cell receptor beta chains from one specimen sequenced in a study of early T cells in non-severe SARS-CoV-2 infection. TCRdb re-analysed the 5' RACE reads in MiXCR, keeping a single row per CDR3 protein. The sample has 90,000 to 120,000 distinct CDR3 sequences, around 10% seen once. Sequenced sample: whole blood. The receptor set was obtained from an adult who was a healthcare worker with PCR-confirmed SARS-CoV-2 infection or an uninfected control (not recorded which).

The table lists this clonotype with many counts. CDR3 residues: CSARELLALWHEQYF. In DNA, the CDR3 is TGCAGTGCTAGAGAACTACTAGCCTTGTGGCACGAGCAGTACTTC. V and J are TRBV20-1 and TRBJ2-7; D might be TRBD2 (6 bases). V dropped 0 bases and J dropped 5 bases, with 17 bases sitting between them. The CDR3 has 15 residues. Per the germline V gene, CDR1 is DFQATT and CDR2 is SNEGSKA (reference sequence).

This clonotype was counted ten times or more. The genes are TRBV7-8 and TRBJ2-1; 13 nucleotides align to TRBD2. The germline gives CDR1 SGHVS, CDR2 FQNEAQ. CDR3 length: 17 amino acids. V lost 5 bases to trimming and J lost 6 bases; unmatched junction nucleotides: 10. CDR3 sequence (DNA): TGTGCCAGCAGCAAGGGACTAGCGGGGAGCTCGGGCAATGAGCAGTTCTTC. Protein: CASSKGLAGSSGNEQFF.

This clonotype occurred a few times. The rearrangement uses TRBV6-2 or TRBV6-3 and TRBJ2-7, with D perhaps matching TRBD1 or TRBD2 (5 bases each). With 0 bases removed from V and 4 bases from J, the gap between germline ends came to 10 bases. Germline V gives CDR1 MNHEY, CDR2 SVGEGT. The CDR3 sequence is 14 residues long. The CDR3: CASSYSRGPYEQYF. The CDR3 DNA is TGTGCCAGCAGTTACTCCCGGGGCCCGTACGAGCAGTACTTC.

Only a few counts were recorded for this clonotype. The chain uses TRBV28 and TRBJ2-3, with D possibly matching TRBD2 (6 bases). Germline V gene sequence: CDR1 MDHEN, CDR2 SYDVKM. CDR3 length equals 15 residues. The V end was cut by 2 bases, the J end by 6 bases, with 15 bases between. CDR3 sequence (DNA): TGTGCCAGCAGTTTAACGAGCGGGCCTACGGATACGCAGTATTTT. It is translated as CASSLTSGPTDTQYF.

This chain joins TRBV5-6 and TRBJ2-3; 11 bases fit TRBD2. The CDR3 is 15 amino acids. Per germline, CDR1 SGHDT and CDR2 YYEEEE. Germline trimming cut 5 bases from V and 4 bases from J; bases unmatched to any gene: 6. The CDR3 DNA sequence: TGTGCCAGCAGAACAAGACTAGCGGGATCAGATACGCAGTATTTT. It is translated as CASRTRLAGSDTQYF. The whole variable domain, remainder taken from reference TRBV5-6 and TRBJ2-3, is DAGVTQSPTHLIKTRGQQVTLRCSPKSGHDTVSWYQQALGQGPQFIFQYYEEEERQRGNFPDRFSGHQFPNYSSELNVNALLLGDSALYLCASRTRLAGSDTQYFGPGTRLTVL.

This clonotype was observed at least ten times. The genes are TRBV12-3 or TRBV12-4 and TRBJ2-1; a weak D match, TRBD2 (7 bases). This CDR3 comprises 19 residues. Between the trimmed V and J ends, which lost 3 bases and 8 bases, there was a span of 29 bases. DNA for the CDR3: TGTGCCAGCAGTTTTCCGCACCTGGGGGGCGGGAGTATTTTCGATGAGCAGTTCTTC. Protein: CASSFPHLGGGSIFDEQFF.

This clonotype has more than one count but fewer than ten. The rearrangement uses TRBV4-3 and TRBJ1-2; a weak D match, TRBD1 (5 bases). V dropped 4 bases and J dropped 8 bases, with 14 bases sitting between them. The CDR3 sequence is 13 residues long. Germline CDR1 and CDR2: LGHNA and YSLEER. CDR3 coding DNA: TGCGCCAGCAGCCCGACAGTTTTATTGGGCTACACCTTC. The encoded protein is CASSPTVLLGYTF.

Only a few counts were recorded for this clonotype. The J gene is TRBJ1-5, the V gene TRBV20-1; D gene unclear. The CDR3 has 12 amino acids. The V end was cut by 4 bases, the J end by 3 bases, with 7 bases between. Germline CDR1 and CDR2: DFQATT and SNEGSKA (reference sequence). Here the CDR3 DNA reads TGCAGTGCTACGGGTCTCAATCAGCCCCAGCATTTT. Translated: CSATGLNQPQHF.

This clonotype was seen only once. The J gene is TRBJ2-7, the V gene TRBV28; D is perhaps TRBD2 (6 bases). Germline V gene data show CDR1 as MDHEN and CDR2 as SYDVKM. The CDR3 sequence is 13 residues long. The V and J ends lost 2 bases and 5 bases respectively, with 10 bases between them. The CDR3 DNA reads TGTGCCAGCAGTTTAGGGGGGAGGCACGAGCAGTACTTC. Translated, it gives CASSLGGRHEQYF.

This clonotype was seen many times. CDR3 sequence reads: CASSNQGGVNTEAFF. The DNA of the CDR3 is TGTGCCAGCAGCAATCAGGGAGGAGTGAACACTGAAGCTTTCTTT. The chain is built from TRBV7-9 and TRBJ1-1; D might be TRBD1 (5 bases). The germline V gene encodes CDR1 SEHNR and CDR2 FQNEAQ (reference sequence). CDR3 length: 15 residues. V lost 5 bases, J lost 0 bases, and 13 bases lay in between.

This clonotype was picked up many times. V and J are TRBV12-3 or TRBV12-4 and TRBJ2-3; D may be TRBD2 (7 bases). V lost 9 bases, J lost 6 bases, and 13 bases lay in between. This CDR3 has 12 residues. The CDR3 sequence: CASGGAPDTQYF. CDR3 nucleotides: TGTGCCAGTGGGGGGGCCCCCGATACGCAGTATTTT.

This clonotype has a count of ten or more. CDR3 protein: CASSESDTQYF. As DNA, the CDR3 is TGTGCCAGCAGTGAGTCAGATACGCAGTATTTT. The V call is TRBV2, the J call TRBJ2-3; D not resolved. Germline lookup yields CDR1 SNHLY and CDR2 FYNNEI. The V gene lost 3 bases and the J gene lost 4 bases, with 2 bases spanning the gap. CDR3 length: 11 residues.

This clonotype has ten or more counts. The gene calls are TRBV12-3 or TRBV12-4 and TRBJ2-5; 7 bases map to TRBD1. V shed 6 bases, J shed 5 bases, and the junction held 9 bases outside the gene matches. This CDR3 has 14 amino acids. The CDR3 sequence: CASRGQSKGETQYF. CDR3 DNA sequence: TGTGCCAGCAGGGGACAGTCAAAGGGGGAGACCCAGTACTTC.

This clonotype has a count of ten or more. This chain's CDR3 is CASSLDPRATYEQYF. CDR3 nucleotides: TGTGCCAGCAGCTTAGATCCCAGGGCAACCTACGAGCAGTACTTC. The rearrangement links TRBV11-2 to TRBJ2-7; a weak D match, TRBD1 (5 bases). V lost 0 bases, J lost 2 bases, and 11 bases lay in between. The CDR3 consists of 15 residues. Germline V gene sequence: CDR1 SGHAT, CDR2 FQNNGV. Supplemented by reference TRBV11-2 and TRBJ2-7, the full variable domain reads EAGVAQSPRYKIIEKRQSVAFWCNPISGHATLYWYQQILGQGPKLLIQFQNNGVVDDSQLPKDRFSAERLKGVDSTLKIQPAKLEDSAVYLCASSLDPRATYEQYFGPGTRLTVT.

This clonotype appeared many times. This chain uses TRBV7-6 with TRBJ1-3; D is uncertain. Germline-derived CDR1 and CDR2 are SGHVS and FNYEAQ. This CDR3 contains 12 residues. The V end was cut by 6 bases, the J end by 8 bases, with 11 bases between. This CDR3 reads CASSSSRDTIYF. The CDR3 DNA is TGTGCCAGCAGTAGCTCTCGGGACACCATATATTTT.

This clonotype was seen many times. The chain couples TRBV20-1 to TRBJ2-3, with D tentatively TRBD2 (7 bases). This CDR3 contains 16 residues. Per germline, CDR1 DFQATT and CDR2 SNEGSKA (reference sequence). V lost 3 bases to trimming and J lost 2 bases, with 18 bases between them. The CDR3 loop is CSARAFNRGATDTQYF. CDR3 nucleotides: TGCAGTGCTAGGGCATTTAACCGGGGGGCCACAGATACGCAGTATTTT.

This clonotype was observed many times. The chain's CDR3 is CASSAGALNEAFF. In nucleotides, the CDR3 is TGTGCCAGCAGCGCAGGGGCTCTGAATGAAGCTTTCTTT. The rearrangement links TRBV9 to TRBJ1-1; TRBD1 might be the D (6 bases). Trimming shortened V by 3 bases and J by 7 bases, and 13 bases separated the two germline ends. The CDR3 totals 13 residues. CDR1 is SGDLS, CDR2 YYNGEE, per germline.

This clonotype occurred many times. The chain is built from TRBV24-1 and TRBJ2-1; tentatively, D is TRBD1 (5 bases). V shed 4 bases and J shed 8 bases, with 14 bases lying between them. Germline V lookup: CDR1 KGHDR, CDR2 SFDVKD. This CDR3 region has 14 residues. CDR3 loop: CATSEQDRLDEQFF. CDR3 DNA sequence: TGTGCCACCAGTGAACAGGACCGCCTGGATGAGCAGTTCTTC.

In its sample, this clonotype was seen a few times. V is TRBV28 and J is TRBJ2-3; the match to TRBD2 covers 9 bases. Germline loops: CDR1 MDHEN, CDR2 SYDVKM. This CDR3 is built from 17 residues. V lost 2 bases and J lost 6; bases outside the gene matches: 12. The DNA for the CDR3 is TGTGCCAGCAGTTTAGGAGGTGCGGGAGGGCTGAGGGATACGCAGTATTTT. It yields the protein CASSLGGAGGLRDTQYF.

This clonotype was recorded many times. This sequence joins TRBV5-6 and TRBJ2-7; possible D gene TRBD1, 6 bases. CDR3 length: 13 residues. V lost 1 base and J lost 3, with 8 bases in between. Per germline, CDR1 SGHDT and CDR2 YYEEEE. In DNA, the CDR3 is TGTGCCAGCAGCTTGAAGGACAGCTACGAGCAGTACTTC. This translates into CASSLKDSYEQYF.

This clonotype was seen a handful of times. The rearrangement uses TRBV2 and TRBJ1-3, with D possibly matching TRBD1 (6 bases). Trimming cost V 7 bases and J 4 bases, with 11 bases left between them. The CDR3 totals 13 residues. Germline CDR1 is SNHLY and CDR2 is FYNNEI. In DNA form, the CDR3 reads TGTGCCAGCAAAGGACAGTCGGGAAACACCATATATTTT. It is translated as CASKGQSGNTIYF.

The chain combines TRBV2 with TRBJ2-2; D tentatively reads TRBD1 or TRBD2 (6 bases each). CDR1 is SNHLY, CDR2 FYNNEI, per germline. CDR3 length: 13 residues. Trimming took off 7 bases at V and 7 bases at J, with 13 bases between the two ends. CDR3 bases: TGTGCCAGCAAGGGGGACTGGGACGGGGAGCTGTTTTTT. This codes for CASKGDWDGELFF. The variable domain in full, with the rest retrieved from reference TRBV2 and TRBJ2-2, is EPEVTQTPSHQVTQMGQEVILRCVPISNHLYFYWYRQILGQKVEFLVSFYNNEISEKSEIFDDQFSVERPDGSNFTLKIRSTKLEDSAMYFCASKGDWDGELFFGEGSRLTVL.

The V and J genes are TRBV19 and TRBJ1-5; D remains ambiguous. Trimming removed 7 bases at V and 4 bases at J, with 17 bases between. Germline V gene data show CDR1 as LNHDA and CDR2 as SQIVND (reference sequence). CDR3 length equals 15 residues. The CDR3 DNA sequence: TGTGCCAGTAATGCCCGAGAAGTTATAAATCAGCCCCAGCATTTT. The encoded protein is CASNAREVINQPQHF.

The chain joins TRBV30 to TRBJ2-7, with a possible D match to TRBD1 (5 bases). CDR1 is GTSNPN and CDR2 is SVGIG in the germline V gene (reference sequence). This CDR3 spans 12 amino acids. Trimming shortened V by 6 bases and J by 0 bases, and 9 bases separated the two germline ends. The CDR3 spells CACDSSSYEQYF. The CDR3 region has the DNA TGTGCCTGTGACAGCAGCTCCTACGAGCAGTACTTC.

To note about this clonotype: A junction boundary mismatches the germline segment, possibly from a read error. V is TRBV7-2 and J is TRBJ2-3; 10 nucleotides line up with TRBD1. CDR1 is SGHTA, CDR2 FQGNSA, per germline. This CDR3 contains 14 residues. The CDR3: CVSIGTGATDTQYF. The CDR3 DNA follows: TGTGTCAGCATCGGGACAGGGGCCACAGATACGCAGTATTTT.

V and J are TRBV28 and TRBJ2-7; D is perhaps TRBD2 (5 bases). CDR3 length: 14 amino acids. CDR1 is MDHEN and CDR2 is SYDVKM in the germline V gene. Trimming shortened V by 5 bases and J by 4 bases, and 15 bases separated the two germline ends. CDR3 nucleotide sequence: TGTGCCAGCAGTAAAGTGCTAGCTTTGTACGAGCAGTACTTC. Its protein is CASSKVLALYEQYF.

This clonotype was recorded at least ten times. The chain is built from TRBV7-2 and TRBJ2-3, with D uncertain. Trimming pared 2 bases from V and 2 bases from J, leaving 8 bases between. The germline gives CDR1 SGHTA, CDR2 FQGNSA. The CDR3 is 14 residues long. The CDR3 reads CASSLFSDTDTQYF. CDR3 DNA sequence: TGTGCCAGCAGCTTATTTTCGGACACAGATACGCAGTATTTT.